Included here is one T cell receptor (beta chain) sequence, with context. Study processing details: Reference gene primers were amplified, and this amplification served to estimate nucleated cell counts. The protocol was immunoSEQ multiplex PCR, while the TCRdb copy is restricted to in-frame clones and leaves out a portion. V, J and clone size reflect that table, while D and trimming were determined from the DNA. The sample consists of 150,000 to 180,000 clones, less than 95% of them appearing once. After removal of 3 bases from V and 1 base from J, the junction contained 7 bases not matched to a gene. The germline CDR1 and CDR2 sequences are MNHNS and SASEGT. The CDR3 extends over 16 amino acids. These data are taken from a study of blood T cell repertoires in COVID-19. Study context: COVID-19 samples, acute and convalescent, were from the United States, Italy and Spain. Sample material is recorded as cDNA or gDNA derived from T cells, B-cell-depleted T cells, or PBMCs.

The chain employs TRBV6-1 and TRBJ2-5, with TRBD1 matching over 8 bases. The sequenced sample was peripheral blood. This clonotype was obtained from a man in his forties or fifties with acute or convalescent COVID-19. CDR3 in DNA: TGTGCCAGCAGTGATCCCCGGACAGGGCCCCAAGAGACCCAGTACTTC. Its protein is CASSDPRTGPQETQYF.